These T cell receptor beta chains were read from a single sample in a study of T cells in Graves' hyperthyroidism and ophthalmopathy. TCRdb reprocessed the multiplex PCR reads via MiXCR and lists one record per CDR3 protein. The sample yields 300,000 or so distinct CDR3 sequences, roughly 23% seen once. The sample comprised blood. These receptors were collected from a woman in her 50s with Graves' hyperthyroidism. Both conserved end residues are part of each CDR3. D genes are given only for firm matches. Clone size, where shown, is once, few, many, or a class for clones that have expanded.

TRBJ1-2 | TRBD1 | many | TRBV2 | CASRGTGSSYGYTF | TGTGCCAGCAGGGGGACAGGATCTAGTTATGGCTACACCTTC
TRBJ1-5 | - | - | TRBV19 | CASKGGPGQPQHF | TGTGCCAGTAAGGGGGGGCCGGGGCAGCCCCAGCATTTT
TRBJ2-7 | - | - | TRBV19 | CASSIGGVSFYEQYF | TGTGCCAGTAGTATAGGGGGCGTGTCATTCTACGAGCAGTACTTC
TRBJ1-1 | TRBD1 | - | TRBV4-1 | CASSHGQGAAITEAFF | TGCGCCAGCAGCCACGGACAGGGGGCAGCGATCACTGAAGCTTTCTTT
TRBJ2-7 | - | many | TRBV9 | CASSVNIGSYEQYF | TGTGCCAGCAGCGTAAATATAGGCTCCTACGAGCAGTACTTC
TRBJ1-4 | TRBD1 | many | TRBV28 | CASSLGTVEEKLFF | TGTGCCAGCAGTTTAGGGACAGTGGAAGAAAAACTGTTTTTT
TRBJ2-7 | TRBD1 | few | TRBV6-1 | CASSQFGTGVYEQYF | TGTGCCAGCAGTCAATTTGGGACAGGGGTCTACGAGCAGTACTTC
TRBJ2-2 | - | many | TRBV5-4 | CASSSKSTGELFF | TGTGCCAGCAGCTCAAAGAGCACCGGGGAGCTGTTTTTT
TRBJ1-5 | - | many | TRBV28 | CASRSWGSHEPQHF | TGTGCCAGCAGGAGTTGGGGAAGTCATGAGCCCCAGCATTTT
TRBJ2-3 | TRBD2 | many | TRBV29-1 | CSVEDMGLAGDTQYF | TGCAGCGTTGAAGATATGGGACTAGCGGGGGATACGCAGTATTTT
TRBJ2-3 | TRBD1 | - | TRBV7-9 | CASSLEGQGLDTQYF | TGTGCCAGCAGCTTAGAGGGACAGGGTTTGGATACGCAGTATTTT
TRBJ2-5 | - | - | TRBV5-1 | CASSLAGVRGQETQYF | TGCGCCAGCAGCTTGGCCGGGGTCAGGGGACAAGAGACCCAGTACTTC
TRBJ1-1 | - | many | TRBV2 | CASGEAPGLDWGTEAFF | TGTGCCAGCGGGGAAGCTCCGGGACTGGACTGGGGCACTGAAGCTTTCTTT
TRBJ2-7 | TRBD1 | few | TRBV2 | CASIGQGGNEQYF | TGTGCCAGCATTGGACAGGGGGGCAACGAGCAGTACTTC
TRBJ2-3 | - | many | TRBV27 | CASSLWTTDTQYF | TGTGCCAGCAGTTTATGGACAACAGATACGCAGTATTTT
TRBJ1-2 | - | many | TRBV5-1 | CASSLASRVNYGYTF | TGCGCCAGCAGCTTGGCCAGCAGGGTTAACTATGGCTACACCTTC
TRBJ2-7 | TRBD1 | - | TRBV11-1 | CASSLSTQGALLQYF | TGTGCCAGCAGCTTAAGTACGCAGGGGGCGTTACTGCAGTACTTC
TRBJ2-3 | TRBD2 | many | TRBV6-1 | CASSPNHGGRSTDTQYF | TGTGCCAGCAGTCCGAATCATGGCGGGAGAAGCACAGATACGCAGTATTTT
TRBJ2-2 | - | - | TRBV11-2 | CASSFSGGVGTGELFF | TGTGCCAGCAGCTTCTCGGGGGGCGTAGGTACCGGGGAGCTGTTTTTT
TRBJ2-2 | - | - | TRBV11-2 | CASSHQGSNTGELFF | TGTGCCAGCAGCCACCAGGGATCGAACACCGGGGAGCTGTTTTTT
TRBJ1-5 | - | - | TRBV7-3 | CASSTDGGQPQHF | TGTGCCAGCAGCACGGACGGGGGTCAGCCCCAGCATTTT
TRBJ1-3 | - | few | TRBV12-3/TRBV12-4 | CASSSSTGNTIYF | TGTGCCAGCAGCTCGTCAACTGGAAACACCATATATTTT
TRBJ2-3 | TRBD1 | many | TRBV5-8 | CASNTGQGPDTQYF | TGTGCCAGCAATACGGGACAGGGGCCAGATACGCAGTATTTT
TRBJ2-2 | - | - | TRBV2 | CAISHPRWGELNTGELFF | TGTGCCATCAGTCATCCAAGGTGGGGGGAGCTCAACACCGGGGAGCTGTTTTTT
TRBJ2-1 | - | many | TRBV3-1 | CASSHLVHEQFF | TGTGCCAGCAGTCATCTAGTCCATGAGCAGTTCTTC
TRBJ2-7 | - | many | TRBV7-8 | CASSPFGGTSYEQYF | TGTGCCAGCAGCCCATTTGGTGGGACATCCTACGAGCAGTACTTC
TRBJ1-3 | TRBD1 | few | TRBV5-1 | CASSTVPGQGLSPGNTIYF | TGCGCCAGCAGCACAGTCCCGGGACAGGGGTTATCCCCCGGAAACACCATATATTTT
TRBJ2-7 | TRBD2 | - | TRBV20-1 | CSARDPTSGSFPYEQYF | TGCAGTGCTAGGGACCCAACTAGCGGGAGTTTCCCATACGAGCAGTACTTC
TRBJ2-3 | TRBD2 | many | TRBV20-1 | CSASTPGLAGLGSDTQYF | TGCAGTGCTAGCACCCCGGGACTAGCGGGGTTAGGATCAGATACGCAGTATTTT
TRBJ1-1 | - | few | TRBV12-3/TRBV12-4 | CASSSRGNTEAFF | TGTGCCAGCAGTTCTAGAGGAAACACTGAAGCTTTCTTT
TRBJ2-5 | TRBD2 | many | TRBV2 | CASTALAGQETQYF | TGTGCCAGCACCGCCCTAGCGGGTCAAGAGACCCAGTACTTC
TRBJ2-1 | TRBD1 | few | TRBV7-9 | CASSLSVGGHTYNEQFF | TGTGCCAGCAGCTTGTCGGTAGGGGGCCACACCTACAATGAGCAGTTCTTC
TRBJ2-7 | - | many | TRBV28 | CASSLSGTASYEQYF | TGTGCCAGCAGTCTAAGTGGGACGGCCTCCTACGAGCAGTACTTC
TRBJ1-5 | - | - | TRBV6-5 | CASSYSPGNQPQHF | TGTGCCAGCAGTTACTCTCCAGGGAATCAGCCCCAGCATTTT
TRBJ2-7 | TRBD1 | many | TRBV3-1 | CASSLRGQGISYEQYF | TGTGCCAGCAGCCTGCGGGGACAGGGGATTTCCTACGAGCAGTACTTC
TRBJ2-2 | - | few | TRBV24-1 | CTTSDTYTGELFF | TGTACCACCAGTGACACTTACACCGGGGAGCTGTTTTTT
TRBJ2-3 | TRBD2 | many | TRBV3-1 | CASSRGPGGSTDTQYF | TGTGCCAGCAGCAGGGGTCCGGGGGGTAGCACAGATACGCAGTATTTT
TRBJ2-7 | TRBD2 | many | TRBV7-3 | CASSSGLAGNEQYF | TGTGCCAGCAGCTCGGGACTAGCGGGGAACGAGCAGTACTTC
TRBJ2-1 | TRBD2 | many | TRBV2 | CASSEFVGEGQNEQFF | TGTGCCAGCAGTGAATTTGTGGGGGAGGGCCAGAATGAGCAGTTCTTC
TRBJ2-5 | - | few | TRBV11-2 | CASSSMGSVGETQYF | TGTGCCAGCAGCTCCATGGGTAGCGTGGGAGAGACCCAGTACTTC
TRBJ2-1 | - | many | TRBV11-3 | CASSQRTTYNEQFF | TGTGCCAGCAGCCAGAGGACTACCTACAATGAGCAGTTCTTC
TRBJ2-2 | TRBD1 | few | TRBV6-1 | CASSEVQGPTGELFF | TGTGCCAGCAGTGAAGTACAGGGGCCGACCGGGGAGCTGTTTTTT
TRBJ1-1 | - | - | TRBV6-1 | CASSRSRFLTENTEAFF | TGTGCCAGCAGCCGATCACGCTTTTTGACAGAGAACACTGAAGCTTTCTTT
TRBJ2-1 | TRBD2 | many | TRBV7-3 | CASSLSGLAGGRVDEQFF | TGTGCCAGCAGCTTATCGGGACTAGCGGGGGGGCGGGTAGATGAGCAGTTCTTC
TRBJ1-6 | - | - | TRBV3-1 | CASSLANRVGNSPLHF | TGTGCCAGCAGTCTCGCGAACAGGGTCGGAAATTCACCCCTCCACTTT
TRBJ2-1 | - | many | TRBV10-3 | CAVQTNNEQFF | TGTGCCGTACAAACTAACAATGAGCAGTTCTTC
TRBJ2-3 | TRBD2 | many | TRBV28 | CASKGLAVSSTDTQYF | TGTGCCAGCAAGGGACTAGCGGTGTCTAGCACAGATACGCAGTATTTT
TRBJ2-1 | TRBD2 | many | TRBV29-1 | CSVPSSGRGTVNEQFF | TGCAGCGTTCCCTCTAGCGGGAGGGGCACAGTGAATGAGCAGTTCTTC